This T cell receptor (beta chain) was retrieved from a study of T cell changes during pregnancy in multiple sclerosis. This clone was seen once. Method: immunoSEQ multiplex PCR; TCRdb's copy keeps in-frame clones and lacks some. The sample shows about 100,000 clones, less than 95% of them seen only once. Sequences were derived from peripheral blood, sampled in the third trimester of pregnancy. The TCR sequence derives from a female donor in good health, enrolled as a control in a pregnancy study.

The CDR3 DNA follows: TGTGCCAGCAGCTTAGCGGGGGGTCCTGGGCTTGAGACCCAGTACTTC. This sequence encodes CASSLAGGPGLETQYF. The rearrangement joins TRBV7-8 to TRBJ2-5; the D gene is possibly TRBD2 (6 bases). The CDR3 is 16 amino acids. The V end was cut by 0 bases, the J end by 5 bases, with 16 bases between. CDR1 and CDR2 (germline): SGHVS, FQNEAQ.